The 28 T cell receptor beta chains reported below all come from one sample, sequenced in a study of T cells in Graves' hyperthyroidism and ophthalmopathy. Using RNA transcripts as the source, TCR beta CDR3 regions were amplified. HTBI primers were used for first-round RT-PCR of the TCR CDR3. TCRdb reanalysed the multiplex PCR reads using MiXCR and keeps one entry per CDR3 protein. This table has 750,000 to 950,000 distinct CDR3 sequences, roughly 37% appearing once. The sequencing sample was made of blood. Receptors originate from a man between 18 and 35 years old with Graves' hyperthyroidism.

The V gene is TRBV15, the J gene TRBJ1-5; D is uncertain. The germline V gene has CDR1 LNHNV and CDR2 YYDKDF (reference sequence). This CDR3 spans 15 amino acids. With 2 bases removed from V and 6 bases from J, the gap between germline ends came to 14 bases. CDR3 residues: CATSRSSGSGQPQHF. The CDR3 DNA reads TGTGCCACCAGCAGATCAAGCGGGTCAGGTCAGCCCCAGCATTTT.

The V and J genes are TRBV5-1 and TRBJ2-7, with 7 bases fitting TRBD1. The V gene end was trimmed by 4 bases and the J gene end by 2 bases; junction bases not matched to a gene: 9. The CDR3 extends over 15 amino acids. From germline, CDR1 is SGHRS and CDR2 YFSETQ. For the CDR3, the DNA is TGCGCCAGCAGCCTCCAGACAGGGACCACCTACGAGCAGTACTTC. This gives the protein CASSLQTGTTYEQYF.

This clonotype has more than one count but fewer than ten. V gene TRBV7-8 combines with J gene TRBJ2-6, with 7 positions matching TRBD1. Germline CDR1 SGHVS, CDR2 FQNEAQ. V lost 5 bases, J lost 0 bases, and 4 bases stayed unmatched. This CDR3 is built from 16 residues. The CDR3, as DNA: TGTGCCAGCAGCCCGGACAGGAGCTCTGGGGCCAACGTCCTGACTTTC. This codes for CASSPDRSSGANVLTF.

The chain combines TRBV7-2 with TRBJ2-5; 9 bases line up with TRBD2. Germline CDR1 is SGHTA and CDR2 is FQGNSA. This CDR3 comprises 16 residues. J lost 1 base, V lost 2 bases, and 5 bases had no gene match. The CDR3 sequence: CASSLLASGAQETQYF. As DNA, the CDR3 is TGTGCCAGCAGCTTATTAGCTAGCGGGGCCCAAGAGACCCAGTACTTC.

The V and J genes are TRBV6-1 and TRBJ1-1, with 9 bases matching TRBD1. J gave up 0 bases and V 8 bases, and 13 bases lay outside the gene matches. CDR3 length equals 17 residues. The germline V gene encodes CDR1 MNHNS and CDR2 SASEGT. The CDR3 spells CASRRGTGRTMNTEAFF. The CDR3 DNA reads TGTGCCAGCCGTAGGGGGACAGGGCGCACAATGAACACTGAAGCTTTCTTT.

The CDR3 bases are TGTGCCAGCAGTTACGGGACAGGGGAGTTAAAAGGCTACACCTTC. Protein product: CASSYGTGELKGYTF. The chain employs TRBV6-5 and TRBJ1-2; 10 bases are a match to TRBD1. V lost 2 bases, J lost 8 bases, and 8 bases stayed unmatched. Per the germline V gene, CDR1 is MNHEY and CDR2 is SVGAGI. CDR3 length: 15 amino acids.

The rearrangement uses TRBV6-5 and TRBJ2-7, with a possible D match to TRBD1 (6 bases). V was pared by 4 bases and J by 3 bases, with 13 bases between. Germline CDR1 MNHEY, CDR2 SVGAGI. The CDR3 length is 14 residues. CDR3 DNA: TGTGCCAGCAGTTCCCCAGGACAGTACTACGAGCAGTACTTC. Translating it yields CASSSPGQYYEQYF.

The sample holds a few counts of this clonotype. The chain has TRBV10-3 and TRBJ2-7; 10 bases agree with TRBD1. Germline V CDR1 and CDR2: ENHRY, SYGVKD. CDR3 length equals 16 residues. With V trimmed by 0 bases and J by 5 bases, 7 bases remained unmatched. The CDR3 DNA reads TGTGCCATCAGTGAGTCGATTGGACAGGGGGTTAACGAGCAGTACTTC. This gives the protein CAISESIGQGVNEQYF.

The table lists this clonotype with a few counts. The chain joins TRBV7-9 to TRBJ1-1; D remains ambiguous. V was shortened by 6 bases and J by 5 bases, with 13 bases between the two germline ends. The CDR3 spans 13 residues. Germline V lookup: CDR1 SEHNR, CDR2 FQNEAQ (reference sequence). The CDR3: CASSHLVGTEAFF. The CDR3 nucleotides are TGTGCCAGCAGTCACCTCGTTGGGACTGAAGCTTTCTTT.

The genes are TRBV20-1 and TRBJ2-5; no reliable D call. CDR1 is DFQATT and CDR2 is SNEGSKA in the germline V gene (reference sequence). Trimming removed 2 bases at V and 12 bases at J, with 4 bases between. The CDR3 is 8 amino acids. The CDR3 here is CSARPKYF. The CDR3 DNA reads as TGCAGTGCTAGACCTAAGTACTTC.

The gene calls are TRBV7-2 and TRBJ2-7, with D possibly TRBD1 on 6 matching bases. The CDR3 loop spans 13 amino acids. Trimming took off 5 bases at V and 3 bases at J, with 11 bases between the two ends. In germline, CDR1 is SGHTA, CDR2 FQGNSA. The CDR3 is CASSTQQGYEQYF. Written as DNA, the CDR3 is TGTGCCAGCAGCACGCAACAGGGCTACGAGCAGTACTTC. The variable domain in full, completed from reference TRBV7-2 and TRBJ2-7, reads GAGVSQSPSNKVTEKGKDVELRCDPISGHTALYWYRQSLGQGLEFLIYFQGNSAPDKSGLPSDRFSAERTGGSVSTLTIQRTQQEDSAVYLCASSTQQGYEQYFGPGTRLTVT.

The CDR3 region has the DNA TGTGCCAGCAGCACCCGACAATCGGGTGGTGAAAAACTGTTTTTT. Translating gives CASSTRQSGGEKLFF. This chain connects TRBV7-9 to TRBJ1-4; D gene unclear. The germline V and J ends were trimmed by 5 bases and 7 bases, with 17 bases remaining between them. Germline CDR1 reads SEHNR; CDR2 reads FQNEAQ (reference sequence). CDR3 length equals 15 residues. Full variable domain (missing parts from reference TRBV7-9 and TRBJ1-4): DTGVSQNPRHKITKRGQNVTFRCDPISEHNRLYWYRQTLGQGPEFLTYFQNEAQLEKSRLLSDRFSAERPKGSFSTLEIQRTEQGDSAMYLCASSTRQSGGEKLFFGSGTQLSVL.

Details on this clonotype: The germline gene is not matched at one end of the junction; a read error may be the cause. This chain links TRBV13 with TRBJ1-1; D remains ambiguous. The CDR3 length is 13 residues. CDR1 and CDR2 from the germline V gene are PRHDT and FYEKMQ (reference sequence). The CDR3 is CASSLGRITEAFF. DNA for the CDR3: TGTGCCAGCAGTTTAGGGAGGATAACTGAAGCTTTCTTT.

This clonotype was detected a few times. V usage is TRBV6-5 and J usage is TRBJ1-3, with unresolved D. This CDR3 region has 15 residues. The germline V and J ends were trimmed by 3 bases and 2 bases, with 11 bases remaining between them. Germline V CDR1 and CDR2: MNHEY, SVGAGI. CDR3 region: CASSYSVIPGNTIYF. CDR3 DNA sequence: TGTGCCAGCAGTTATTCGGTCATACCTGGAAACACCATATATTTT.

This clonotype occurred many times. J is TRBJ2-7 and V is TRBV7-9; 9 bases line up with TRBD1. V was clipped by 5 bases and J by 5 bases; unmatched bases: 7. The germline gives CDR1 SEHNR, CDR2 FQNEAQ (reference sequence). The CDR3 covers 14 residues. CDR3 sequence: CASSVRDRDNEQYF. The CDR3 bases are TGTGCCAGCAGCGTACGGGACAGGGACAACGAGCAGTACTTC.

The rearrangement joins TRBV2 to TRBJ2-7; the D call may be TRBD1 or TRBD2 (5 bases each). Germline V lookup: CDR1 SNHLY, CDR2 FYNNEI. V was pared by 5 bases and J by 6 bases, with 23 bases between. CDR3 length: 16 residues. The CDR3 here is CASSSYDSSDRFEQYF. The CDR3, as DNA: TGTGCCAGCAGTTCTTATGACAGTAGCGACCGTTTCGAGCAGTACTTC. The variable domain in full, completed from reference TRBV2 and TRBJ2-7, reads EPEVTQTPSHQVTQMGQEVILRCVPISNHLYFYWYRQILGQKVEFLVSFYNNEISEKSEIFDDQFSVERPDGSNFTLKIRSTKLEDSAMYFCASSSYDSSDRFEQYFGPGTRLTVT.

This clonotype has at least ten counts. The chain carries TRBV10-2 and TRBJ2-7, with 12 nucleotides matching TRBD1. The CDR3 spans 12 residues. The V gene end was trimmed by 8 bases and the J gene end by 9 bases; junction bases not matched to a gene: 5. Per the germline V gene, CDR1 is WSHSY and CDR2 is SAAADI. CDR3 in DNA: TGCGCCAGCGGGACAGGGGGCGCCTCGCAGTACTTC. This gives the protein CASGTGGASQYF.

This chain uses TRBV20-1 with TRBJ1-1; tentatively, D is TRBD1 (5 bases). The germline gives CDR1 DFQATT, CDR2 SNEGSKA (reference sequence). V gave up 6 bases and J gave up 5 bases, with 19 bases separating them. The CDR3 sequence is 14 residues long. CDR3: CSAGPGERGTEAFF. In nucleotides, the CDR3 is TGCAGTGCCGGGCCCGGCGAGAGGGGAACTGAAGCTTTCTTT.

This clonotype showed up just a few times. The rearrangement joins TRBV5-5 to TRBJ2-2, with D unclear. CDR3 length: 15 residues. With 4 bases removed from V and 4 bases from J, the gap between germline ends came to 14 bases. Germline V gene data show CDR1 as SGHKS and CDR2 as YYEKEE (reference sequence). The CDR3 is CASSPIRVVTGELFF. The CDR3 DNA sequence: TGTGCCAGCAGCCCCATCCGCGTGGTCACCGGGGAGCTGTTTTTT.

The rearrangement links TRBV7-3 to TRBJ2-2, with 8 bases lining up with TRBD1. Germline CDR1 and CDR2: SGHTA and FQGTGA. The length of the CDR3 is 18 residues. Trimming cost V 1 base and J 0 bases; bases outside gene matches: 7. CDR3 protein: CASSLKPGQGPNTGELFF. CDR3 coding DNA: TGTGCCAGCAGCTTAAAGCCTGGACAGGGCCCGAACACCGGGGAGCTGTTTTTT.

CDR3 DNA: TGTGCCATCAGTGAGTCCGGGTCCACTATCTTCGCGAACACCGGGGAGCTGTTTTTT. It encodes CAISESGSTIFANTGELFF. The V call is TRBV10-3, the J call TRBJ2-2; no definite D call. Per germline, CDR1 ENHRY and CDR2 SYGVKD. The CDR3 runs 19 residues. V lost 0 bases, J lost 0 bases, and 17 bases lay in between.

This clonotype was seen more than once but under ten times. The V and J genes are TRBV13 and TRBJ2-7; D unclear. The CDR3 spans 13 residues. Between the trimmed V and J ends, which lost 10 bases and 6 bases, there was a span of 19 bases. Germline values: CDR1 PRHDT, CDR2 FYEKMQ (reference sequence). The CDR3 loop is CATKGLSGGEQYF. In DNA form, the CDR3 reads TGTGCCACCAAAGGGCTGTCTGGCGGCGAGCAGTACTTC.

The CDR3 sequence: CASSKGQGPSPYGYTF. CDR3 in DNA: TGCGCCAGCAGCAAAGGACAGGGGCCATCTCCGTATGGCTACACCTTC. The J gene is TRBJ1-2, the V gene TRBV5-1; 9 nucleotides align to TRBD1. Germline V gene data show CDR1 as SGHRS and CDR2 as YFSETQ. This CDR3 region has 16 residues. The J segment lost 5 bases and the V segment lost 4 bases, leaving 12 bases of the junction unmatched. Looking up the rest from reference TRBV5-1 and TRBJ1-2 gives the full variable domain: KAGVTQTPRYLIKTRGQQVTLSCSPISGHRSVSWYQQTPGQGLQFLFEYFSETQRNKGNFPGRFSGRQFSNSRSEMNVSTLELGDSALYLCASSKGQGPSPYGYTFGSGTRLTVV.

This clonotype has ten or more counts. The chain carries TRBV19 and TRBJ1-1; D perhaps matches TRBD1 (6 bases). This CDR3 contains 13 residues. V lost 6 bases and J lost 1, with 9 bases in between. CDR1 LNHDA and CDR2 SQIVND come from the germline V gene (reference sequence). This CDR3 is CASRTGWNTEAFF. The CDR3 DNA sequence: TGTGCCAGTAGGACAGGTTGGAACACTGAAGCTTTCTTT. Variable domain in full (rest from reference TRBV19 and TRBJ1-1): DGGITQSPKYLFRKEGQNVTLSCEQNLNHDAMYWYRQDPGQGLRLIYYSQIVNDFQKGDIAEGYSVSREKKESFPLTVTSAQKNPTAFYLCASRTGWNTEAFFGQGTRLTVV.

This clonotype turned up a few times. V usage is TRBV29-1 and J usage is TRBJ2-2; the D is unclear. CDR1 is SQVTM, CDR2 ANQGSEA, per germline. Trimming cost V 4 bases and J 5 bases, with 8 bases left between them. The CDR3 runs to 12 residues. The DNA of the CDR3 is TGCAGCGTTGTTCCGATAACCGGGGAGCTGTTTTTT. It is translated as CSVVPITGELFF.

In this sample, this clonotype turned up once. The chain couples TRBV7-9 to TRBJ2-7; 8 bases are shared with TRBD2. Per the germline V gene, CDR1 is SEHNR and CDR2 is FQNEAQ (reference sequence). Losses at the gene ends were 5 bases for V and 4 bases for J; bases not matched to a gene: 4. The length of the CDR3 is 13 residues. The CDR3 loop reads CASSRGGLYEQYF. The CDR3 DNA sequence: TGTGCCAGCAGCCGGGGGGGCCTATACGAGCAGTACTTC.

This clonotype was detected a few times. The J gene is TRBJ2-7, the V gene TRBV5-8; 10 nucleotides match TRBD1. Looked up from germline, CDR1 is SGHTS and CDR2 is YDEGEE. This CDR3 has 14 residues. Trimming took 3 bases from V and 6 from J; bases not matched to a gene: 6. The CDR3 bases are TGTGCCAGCAGCTCGGGACAGGGGAAGGGCGAGCAGTACTTC. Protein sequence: CASSSGQGKGEQYF.

The CDR3 nucleotides read TGTGCCAGCACCCTCGCCAGACAGGGTCGCACTGAAGCTTTCTTT. This encodes CASTLARQGRTEAFF. The chain uses TRBV12-3 or TRBV12-4 and TRBJ1-1; 7 bases are a match to TRBD1. Trimming removed 7 bases from V and 4 bases from J; junction bases left unmatched: 12. The CDR3 has 15 amino acids.